This passage covers 25 T cell receptor beta chains from one sample sequenced in a study of early T cells in non-severe SARS-CoV-2 infection. TCRdb reprocessed the 5' RACE reads via MiXCR and lists one record per CDR3 protein. Among around 66,000 distinct CDR3 sequences listed, roughly 13% were seen once. Sample: whole blood. All receptors derive from an adult who was a healthcare worker with PCR-confirmed SARS-CoV-2 infection or an uninfected control (not recorded which).

This clonotype was found many times. The chain is built from TRBV4-1 and TRBJ2-7, with a weak D call TRBD2 (6 bases). Per the germline V gene, CDR1 is MGHRA and CDR2 is YSYEKL. With 4 bases removed from V and 7 bases from J, the gap between germline ends came to 14 bases. The CDR3 totals 13 residues. CDR3 bases: TGCGCCAGCAGCCCCCCTGGCGGGGAGGAGCAGTACTTC. This codes for CASSPPGGEEQYF.

This clonotype was counted ten times or more. The rearrangement joins TRBV9 to TRBJ1-2; D remains ambiguous. The CDR3 runs to 13 residues. V was clipped by 6 bases and J by 3 bases, with 12 bases between them. Germline V gene lookup returns CDR1 SGDLS and CDR2 YYNGEE. For the CDR3, the DNA is TGTGCCAGCATACGCGACCAGTACTATGGCTACACCTTC. Translation gives CASIRDQYYGYTF.

V and J are TRBV18 and TRBJ2-3; D remains unclear. Germline V lookup: CDR1 KGHSH, CDR2 LQKENI. V was pared by 3 bases and J by 5 bases, with 18 bases between. The CDR3 is 16 residues long. CDR3 bases: TGTGCCAGCTCACCGACCCGAGCCGTCGGTGGAGATACGCAGTATTTT. This sequence encodes CASSPTRAVGGDTQYF.

This clonotype has more than one count but fewer than ten. The rearrangement joins TRBV11-2 to TRBJ2-1; 12 bases match TRBD2. Germline-derived CDR1 and CDR2 are SGHAT and FQNNGV. J gave up 9 bases and V 5 bases, and 11 bases lay outside the gene matches. This CDR3 spans 16 amino acids. CDR3 residues: CASSGRLAGEVGEQFF. CDR3 DNA: TGTGCCAGCAGCGGTCGACTAGCGGGAGAAGTAGGTGAGCAGTTCTTC.

The V gene is TRBV27, the J gene TRBJ1-1, with TRBD1 matching over 7 bases. Germline-derived CDR1 and CDR2 are MNHEY and SMNVEV (reference sequence). This CDR3 spans 14 amino acids. The V and J ends lost 2 bases and 1 base, in that order; junction bases with no gene match: 1. The DNA for the CDR3 is TGTGCCAGCAGTTTAGACAGGGCGAACACTGAAGCTTTCTTT. This translates into CASSLDRANTEAFF.

The sample holds many counts of this clonotype. This rearrangement joins TRBV3-1 to TRBJ2-7; perhaps TRBD1 as D (6 bases). Trimming removed 1 base at V and 4 bases at J, with 11 bases between. The CDR3 runs to 14 residues. Germline V CDR1 and CDR2: LGHDT, YNNKEL (reference sequence). The CDR3 nucleotides are TGTGCCAGCAGCCAAGGCAGGGGCGGGTACGAGCAGTACTTC. It specifies CASSQGRGGYEQYF.

The gene calls are TRBV6-2 or TRBV6-3 and TRBJ2-7; TRBD1 is a possible D gene (6 bases). Trimming removed 4 bases from V and 2 bases from J, with 15 bases in between. The CDR3 totals 15 residues. Germline CDR1 reads MNHEY; CDR2 reads SVGEGT. In nucleotides, the CDR3 is TGTGCCAGCAGTTCACAACTGACAGGTACCTACGAGCAGTACTTC. This codes for CASSSQLTGTYEQYF.

This clonotype was counted between two and nine times. The chain joins TRBV20-1 to TRBJ1-2, with D tentatively TRBD1 (6 bases). The CDR3 has 12 amino acids. Trimming removed 1 base from V and 7 bases from J, with 10 bases in between. Germline values: CDR1 DFQATT, CDR2 SNEGSKA (reference sequence). For the CDR3, the DNA is TGCAGTGCTAGAGCCCTGGACAGTGGCTACACCTTC. Protein product: CSARALDSGYTF.

This clonotype was observed many times. The chain recombines TRBV11-2 with TRBJ2-1, with 8 bases fitting TRBD2. Germline assignment: CDR1 SGHAT and CDR2 FQNNGV. The CDR3 length is 16 residues. V lost 1 base and J lost 8; bases outside the gene matches: 10. CDR3 protein: CASSLGAGGPLHEQFF. The CDR3 DNA follows: TGTGCCAGCAGCTTAGGTGCGGGAGGCCCACTCCATGAGCAGTTCTTC.

The chain employs TRBV7-6 and TRBJ2-1, with 7 bases fitting TRBD2. The J segment lost 5 bases and the V segment lost 6 bases, leaving 7 bases of the junction unmatched. This CDR3 contains 14 residues. The germline gives CDR1 SGHVS, CDR2 FNYEAQ. The CDR3 DNA is TGTGCCAGCAGAGATTGGGGGGGGAACAATGAGCAGTTCTTC. Translating gives CASRDWGGNNEQFF.

V and J are TRBV4-3 and TRBJ2-3; perhaps TRBD2 as D (6 bases). CDR1 LGHNA and CDR2 YSLEER come from the germline V gene. The CDR3 is made up of 13 amino acids. Trimming took off 2 bases at V and 3 bases at J, with 6 bases between the two ends. DNA of the CDR3: TGCGCCAGCAGCCAACTAGCGACAGATACGCAGTATTTT. Translated: CASSQLATDTQYF.

This clonotype came up a few times. The V gene is TRBV18, the J gene TRBJ2-6, with 7 bases that match TRBD2. Looked up from germline, CDR1 is KGHSH and CDR2 is LQKENI. The CDR3 covers 19 residues. V lost 2 bases to trimming and J lost 0 bases; unmatched junction nucleotides: 10. DNA of the CDR3: TGTGCCAGCTCACCATACGAGGGGACTATAAACTCTGGGGCCAACGTCCTGACTTTC. This sequence encodes CASSPYEGTINSGANVLTF.

Many counts were recorded for this clonotype. The chain links TRBV5-1 to TRBJ2-3, with a possible D match to TRBD1 (6 bases). The CDR3 loop spans 15 amino acids. From germline, CDR1 is SGHRS and CDR2 YFSETQ. Trimming removed 4 bases from V and 0 bases from J, with 12 bases in between. CDR3 amino acids: CASSRDISSTDTQYF. DNA of the CDR3: TGCGCCAGCAGCCGGGACATCTCTAGCACAGATACGCAGTATTTT.

There are a few counts of this clonotype. The chain joins TRBV7-2 to TRBJ1-1; D perhaps matches TRBD1 (5 bases). The CDR3 spans 14 residues. From germline, CDR1 is SGHTA and CDR2 FQGNSA. Deletions cut 5 bases from V and 1 base from J, with 11 bases between. The CDR3 protein is CASSTDSSNTEAFF. The CDR3 nucleotides are TGTGCCAGCAGCACCGACAGTTCGAACACTGAAGCTTTCTTT.

The genes are TRBV20-1 and TRBJ2-6; D is unclear. V lost 1 base to trimming and J lost 0 bases, with 19 bases between them. The CDR3 runs 19 residues. CDR1 is DFQATT, CDR2 SNEGSKA, per germline (reference sequence). CDR3 nucleotide sequence: TGCAGTGCTAGAGGGATGACTTCCCAGACCGACTCTGGGGCCAACGTCCTGACTTTC. Its translation is CSARGMTSQTDSGANVLTF.

This clonotype was observed at least ten times. This rearrangement joins TRBV5-1 to TRBJ1-1; D ambiguous. Deletions cut 4 bases from V and 0 bases from J, with 7 bases between. Germline CDR1 and CDR2: SGHRS and YFSETQ. The CDR3 runs to 13 residues. The CDR3 DNA sequence: TGCGCCAGCAGCGATCATGTGAACACTGAAGCTTTCTTT. This gives the protein CASSDHVNTEAFF.

V is TRBV27 and J is TRBJ2-7; TRBD2 might be the D (6 bases). Trimming cost V 2 bases and J 12 bases, with 14 bases left between them. The CDR3 has 12 amino acids. CDR1 and CDR2 from the germline V gene are MNHEY and SMNVEV (reference sequence). In DNA form, the CDR3 reads TGTGCCAGCAGTTTACCAGCGGGCCGCCGGTACTTC. The encoded protein is CASSLPAGRRYF.

This clonotype was recorded at least ten times. The J gene is TRBJ2-2, the V gene TRBV11-2; D is unclear. V lost 5 bases, J lost 2 bases, and 6 bases lay in between. This CDR3 spans 13 amino acids. Germline CDR1 and CDR2: SGHAT and FQNNGV. CDR3 in DNA: TGTGCCAGCAGCCCCATTAACACCGGGGAGCTGTTTTTT. It specifies CASSPINTGELFF.

This clonotype has more than one count but fewer than ten. The J gene is TRBJ2-7, the V gene TRBV7-2, with D tentatively TRBD2 (5 bases). Trimming shortened V by 1 base and J by 6 bases, and 16 bases separated the two germline ends. This CDR3 region has 15 residues. Germline V gene lookup returns CDR1 SGHTA and CDR2 FQGNSA. The CDR3 DNA is TGTGCCAGCAGCTTAGTGGTAGCCGGGAAGTCCGAGCAGTACTTC. Translation: CASSLVVAGKSEQYF.

This clonotype has a handful of counts. CDR3 in amino acids: CASKGATGELFF. The CDR3 region has the DNA TGTGCCAGCAAGGGGGCCACCGGGGAGCTGTTTTTT. The rearrangement uses TRBV7-8 and TRBJ2-2; 7 bases line up with TRBD1. Trimming removed 7 bases from V and 4 bases from J; junction bases left unmatched: 0. Germline CDR1 and CDR2: SGHVS and FQNEAQ. The CDR3 has 12 residues.

CDR3 sequence (DNA): TGTGCCAGCAGTTTCCCCTTAAGCGGGAGGGCCGCCTACGAGCAGTACTTC. Encoded protein: CASSFPLSGRAAYEQYF. The rearrangement uses TRBV28 and TRBJ2-7, with 10 bases fitting TRBD2. The CDR3 is 17 amino acids. Per germline, CDR1 MDHEN and CDR2 SYDVKM. After removal of 3 bases from V and 2 bases from J, the junction contained 10 bases not matched to a gene.

CDR3 residues: CASSPNQGGETQYF. The CDR3 nucleotides are TGTGCCAGCTCACCGAACCAGGGTGGAGAGACCCAGTACTTC. The V gene is TRBV18, the J gene TRBJ2-5; D is perhaps TRBD1 (5 bases). V was cut by 3 bases and J by 4 bases, with 12 bases left in between. CDR1 KGHSH and CDR2 LQKENI come from the germline V gene. The CDR3 loop spans 14 amino acids.

This clonotype was seen ten or more times. V and J are TRBV20-1 and TRBJ1-1; 8 bases are a match to TRBD1. Germline CDR1 and CDR2: DFQATT and SNEGSKA (reference sequence). The trim removed 0 bases at V and 5 bases at J, leaving 8 bases unmatched. The CDR3 extends over 15 amino acids. Here the CDR3 DNA reads TGCAGTGCTAGAGACCTGCAGGGGGCCGGGACTGAAGCTTTCTTT. It translates to CSARDLQGAGTEAFF.

The chain employs TRBV7-3 and TRBJ2-3; 12 bases are a match to TRBD2. The J segment lost 0 bases and the V segment lost 5 bases, leaving 9 bases of the junction unmatched. This CDR3 has 18 residues. CDR1 and CDR2 from the germline V gene are SGHTA and FQGTGA. The CDR3 nucleotides read TGTGCCAGCAGCCGTTCCGGGACTAGCGGGTCTAGCACAGATACGCAGTATTTT. It encodes CASSRSGTSGSSTDTQYF.

This clonotype has a handful of counts. J is TRBJ2-2 and V is TRBV7-3; 8 nucleotides line up with TRBD1. Germline V gene data show CDR1 as SGHTA and CDR2 as FQGTGA. Germline trimming cut 3 bases from V and 1 base from J; bases unmatched to any gene: 1. The CDR3 has 15 residues. This CDR3 reads CASSFGTGNTGELFF. CDR3 nucleotides: TGTGCCAGCAGCTTCGGGACAGGGAACACCGGGGAGCTGTTTTTT. Full variable domain (remainder filled in from reference TRBV7-3 and TRBJ2-2): GAGVSQTPSNKVTEKGKYVELRCDPISGHTALYWYRQSLGQGPEFLIYFQGTGAADDSGLPNDRFFAVRPEGSVSTLKIQRTERGDSAVYLCASSFGTGNTGELFFGEGSRLTVL.